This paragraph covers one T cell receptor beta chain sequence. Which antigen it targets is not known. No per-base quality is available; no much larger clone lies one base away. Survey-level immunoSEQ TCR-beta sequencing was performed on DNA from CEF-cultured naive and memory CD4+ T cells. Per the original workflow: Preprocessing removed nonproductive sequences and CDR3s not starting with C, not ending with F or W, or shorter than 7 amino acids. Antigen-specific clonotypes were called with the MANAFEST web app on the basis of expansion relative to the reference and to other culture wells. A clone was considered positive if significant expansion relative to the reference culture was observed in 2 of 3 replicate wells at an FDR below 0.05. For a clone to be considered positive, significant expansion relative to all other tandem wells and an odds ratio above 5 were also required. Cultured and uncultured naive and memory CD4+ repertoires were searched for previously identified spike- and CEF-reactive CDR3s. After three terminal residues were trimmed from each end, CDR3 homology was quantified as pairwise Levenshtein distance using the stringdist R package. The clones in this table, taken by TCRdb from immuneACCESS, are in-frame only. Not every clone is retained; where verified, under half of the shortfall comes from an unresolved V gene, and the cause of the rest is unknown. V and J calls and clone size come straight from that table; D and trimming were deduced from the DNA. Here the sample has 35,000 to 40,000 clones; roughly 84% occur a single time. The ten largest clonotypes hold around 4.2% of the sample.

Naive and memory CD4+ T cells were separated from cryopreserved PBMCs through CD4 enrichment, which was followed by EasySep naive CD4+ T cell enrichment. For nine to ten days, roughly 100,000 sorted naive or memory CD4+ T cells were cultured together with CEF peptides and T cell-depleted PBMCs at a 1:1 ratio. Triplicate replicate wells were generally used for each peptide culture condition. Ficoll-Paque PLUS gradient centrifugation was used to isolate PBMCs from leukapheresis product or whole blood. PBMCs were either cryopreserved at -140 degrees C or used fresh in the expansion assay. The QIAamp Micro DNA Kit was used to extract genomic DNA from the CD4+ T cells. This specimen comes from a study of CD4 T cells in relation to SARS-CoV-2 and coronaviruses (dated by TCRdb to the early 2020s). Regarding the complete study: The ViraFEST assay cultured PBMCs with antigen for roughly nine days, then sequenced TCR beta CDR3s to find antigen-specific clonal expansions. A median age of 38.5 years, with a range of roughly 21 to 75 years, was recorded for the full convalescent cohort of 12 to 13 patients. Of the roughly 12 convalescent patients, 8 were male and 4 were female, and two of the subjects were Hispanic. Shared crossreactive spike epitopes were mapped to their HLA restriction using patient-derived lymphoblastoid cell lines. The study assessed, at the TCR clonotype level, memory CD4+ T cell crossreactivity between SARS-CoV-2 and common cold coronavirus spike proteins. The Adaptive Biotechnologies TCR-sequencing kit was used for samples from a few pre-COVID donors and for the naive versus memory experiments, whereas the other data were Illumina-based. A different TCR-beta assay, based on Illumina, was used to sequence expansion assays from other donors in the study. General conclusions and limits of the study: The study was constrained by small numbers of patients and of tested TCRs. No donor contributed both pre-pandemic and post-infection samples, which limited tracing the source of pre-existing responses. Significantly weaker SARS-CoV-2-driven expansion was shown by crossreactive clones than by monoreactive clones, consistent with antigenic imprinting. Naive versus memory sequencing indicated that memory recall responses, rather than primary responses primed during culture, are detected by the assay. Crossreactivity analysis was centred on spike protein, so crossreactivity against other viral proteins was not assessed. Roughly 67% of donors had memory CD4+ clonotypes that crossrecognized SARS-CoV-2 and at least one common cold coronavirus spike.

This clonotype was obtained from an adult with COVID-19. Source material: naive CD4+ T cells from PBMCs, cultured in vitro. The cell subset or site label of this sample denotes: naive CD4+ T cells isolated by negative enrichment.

CDR3 loop: CASTKTGLPLSNTEAFF. At the DNA level, the sequence is TGTGCCAGCACTAAGACAGGACTTCCCCTTTCGAACACTGAAGCTTTCTTT. The V gene is TRBV11-2 and the J gene is TRBJ1-1, with TRBD1 tentatively as D gene (6 bases match). The cysteine opens and the phenylalanine closes a CDR3 of 17 amino acids. The only DNA kept is the CDR3, 51 bases in frame from the first base. Relative to germline, V is 7 bases shorter and J is 1 base shorter, with 22 bases between their ends. CDR1 and CDR2 are read off the germline V gene as SGHAT and FQNNGV.